Each of the 20 T cell receptor beta chains below was sequenced from the same sample in a study of T cell repertoires in cytomegalovirus infection. These receptors' antigens are unknown. TCRdb re-called the reads through MiXCR, storing one row per CDR3 protein. The sample records 900,000 to 950,000 distinct CDR3 sequences, around a third being singletons. The sample consisted of cultured CD8+ T cells from PBMCs, taken from culture after CMV antigen stimulation. All receptors come from a human donor in good health (CMV status not recorded). Some clones in this sample may be carry-over from other donors' samples.

There are a few counts of this clonotype. This chain uses TRBV27 with TRBJ2-7; D not certain. The CDR3 has 15 amino acids. Per germline, CDR1 MNHEY and CDR2 SMNVEV (reference sequence). V was pared by 2 bases and J by 5 bases, with 16 bases between. CDR3 nucleotides: TGTGCCAGCAGTTTAAGGGCTCTAGTGGCTCACGAGCAGTACTTC. It translates to CASSLRALVAHEQYF.

This clonotype was seen more than once but under ten times. The chain recombines TRBV7-9 with TRBJ2-3; the match to TRBD2 covers 8 bases. J gave up 11 bases and V 5 bases, and 15 bases lay outside the gene matches. CDR1 and CDR2 from the germline V gene are SEHNR and FQNEAQ (reference sequence). The CDR3 extends over 15 amino acids. The CDR3 sequence is CASSIRAGVDGMQYF. The DNA of the CDR3 is TGTGCCAGCAGCATTAGAGCGGGGGTAGACGGTATGCAGTATTTT. Together with reference TRBV7-9 and TRBJ2-3, the CDR3 gives the full variable domain: DTGVSQNPRHKITKRGQNVTFRCDPISEHNRLYWYRQTLGQGPEFLTYFQNEAQLEKSRLLSDRFSAERPKGSFSTLEIQRTEQGDSAMYLCASSIRAGVDGMQYFGPGTRLTVL.

This clonotype was counted between two and nine times. This chain joins TRBV5-5 and TRBJ1-1, with D possibly matching TRBD1 (6 bases). The germline CDR1 and CDR2 sequences are SGHKS and YYEKEE (reference sequence). The CDR3 is made up of 13 amino acids. The V and J ends lost 4 bases and 5 bases respectively, with 12 bases between them. The CDR3 protein is CASSVPRGTEAFF. In DNA form, the CDR3 reads TGTGCCAGCAGCGTCCCCAGGGGAACTGAAGCTTTCTTT.

This clonotype was seen only a few times. V usage is TRBV28 and J usage is TRBJ2-7; 12 bases are a match to TRBD1. This CDR3 is 17 amino acids long. Per germline, CDR1 MDHEN and CDR2 SYDVKM. J gave up 0 bases and V 5 bases, and 8 bases lay outside the gene matches. The CDR3 is CASSATPGQGASYEQYV. The CDR3 bases are TGTGCCAGCAGTGCCACCCCGGGACAGGGGGCCTCCTACGAGCAGTACGTC.

This clonotype came up many times. The chain uses TRBV7-2 and TRBJ1-2; TRBD1 matches at 8 bases. Trimming took 2 bases from V and 4 from J; bases not matched to a gene: 15. Germline-derived CDR1 and CDR2 are SGHTA and FQGNSA. CDR3 length: 18 residues. The CDR3 region has the DNA TGTGCCAGCAGCTTAAATAATGCGGCCAGGACAGGGTTCTATGGCTACACCTTC. Translating it yields CASSLNNAARTGFYGYTF.

This sequence joins TRBV2 and TRBJ2-1; TRBD2 is a possible D gene (5 bases). CDR1 is SNHLY, CDR2 FYNNEI, per germline. This CDR3 spans 18 amino acids. The germline V and J ends were trimmed by 2 bases and 2 bases, with 19 bases remaining between them. The CDR3 protein is CASSEISGYKSPYNEQFF. CDR3 nucleotides: TGTGCCAGCAGTGAAATCAGCGGATATAAATCTCCCTACAATGAGCAGTTCTTC.

This chain links TRBV4-3 with TRBJ1-6, with a weak D call TRBD1 (6 bases). The CDR3 has 15 amino acids. Trimming removed 3 bases at V and 4 bases at J, with 10 bases between. CDR1 is LGHNA and CDR2 is YSLEER in the germline V gene. DNA of the CDR3: TGCGCCAGCAGCCAGGACAGCTCTTATAATTCACCCCTCCACTTT. Translation: CASSQDSSYNSPLHF.

A few counts support this clonotype. This sequence joins TRBV27 and TRBJ2-2; D is possibly TRBD1 (5 bases). Per the germline V gene, CDR1 is MNHEY and CDR2 is SMNVEV (reference sequence). The CDR3 is made up of 16 amino acids. V was trimmed by 7 bases and J by 4 bases, leaving 19 bases between them. The CDR3 DNA reads as TGTGCCAGCAAGTCAGACAGTCTGGGCGGCACCGGGGAGCTGTTTTTT. It encodes CASKSDSLGGTGELFF.

This CDR3 reads CASSLHENTEAFF. The CDR3 DNA follows: TGTGCCAGCAGTTTACACGAGAACACTGAAGCTTTCTTT. The chain uses TRBV12-3 or TRBV12-4 and TRBJ1-1, with D hard to call. Deletions cut 2 bases from V and 1 base from J, with 5 bases between. The CDR3 runs to 13 residues.

The sample holds a few counts of this clonotype. The genes are TRBV6-6 and TRBJ1-4; maybe TRBD1 (6 bases). Germline lookup yields CDR1 MNHNY and CDR2 SVGAGI (reference sequence). V was trimmed by 0 bases and J by 7 bases, leaving 15 bases between them. The CDR3 is made up of 16 amino acids. CDR3 bases: TGTGCCAGCAGTTACTCGAGGGGGGCTGGGGGTGAAAAACTGTTTTTT. It translates to CASSYSRGAGGEKLFF.

This clonotype was observed a few times. The chain recombines TRBV5-1 with TRBJ2-3; 8 bases are shared with TRBD2. V lost 5 bases, J lost 11 bases, and 10 bases stayed unmatched. Germline CDR1 is SGHRS and CDR2 is YFSETQ. The CDR3 has 13 residues. CDR3 in DNA: TGCGCCAGCAGAGGGTCCGGGGGGGCAGGGCAGTATTTT. This gives the protein CASRGSGGAGQYF.

V usage is TRBV7-6 and J usage is TRBJ2-7; D is perhaps TRBD2 (6 bases). Between the trimmed V and J ends, which lost 5 bases and 2 bases, there was a span of 16 bases. CDR3 length: 15 amino acids. Germline V gene lookup returns CDR1 SGHVS and CDR2 FNYEAQ. Written as DNA, the CDR3 is TGTGCCAGCAGCCCCCCTGGGCGGGGAGCCTACGAGCAGTACTTC. Its translation: CASSPPGRGAYEQYF. Combining the CDR3 with reference TRBV7-6 and TRBJ2-7 gives the whole variable domain GAGVSQSPRYKVTKRGQDVALRCDPISGHVSLYWYRQALGQGPEFLTYFNYEAQQDKSGLPNDRFSAERPEGSISTLTIQRTEQRDSAMYRCASSPPGRGAYEQYFGPGTRLTVT.

This rearrangement joins TRBV27 to TRBJ2-1; D remains unclear. The germline V and J ends were trimmed by 2 bases and 6 bases, with 17 bases remaining between them. Germline V lookup: CDR1 MNHEY, CDR2 SMNVEV (reference sequence). This CDR3 contains 16 residues. CDR3 nucleotide sequence: TGTGCCAGCAGTTTAAATGTGGCAGGTTATGGCAATGAGCAGTTCTTC. Translating it yields CASSLNVAGYGNEQFF.

To note about this clonotype: Possible read error: a much larger clone is one base away. The chain carries TRBV7-6 and TRBJ2-1; 8 nucleotides match TRBD1. V lost 5 bases, J lost 7 bases, and 4 bases stayed unmatched. The germline gives CDR1 SGHVS, CDR2 FNYEAQ. CDR3 length: 13 amino acids. The CDR3 sequence: CASSQTGENEQFF. The CDR3 coding sequence is TGTGCCAGCAGCCAGACAGGGGAGAATGAGCAGTTCTTC.

The V call is TRBV12-3 or TRBV12-4, the J call TRBJ2-1, with D possibly being TRBD1 or TRBD2 (6 bases each). The CDR3 spans 16 residues. Trimming left V 9 bases short and J 8 bases short, with 26 bases between. CDR3 sequence reads: CASRGQGDSGLDEQFF. CDR3 in DNA: TGTGCCAGTCGGGGGCAGGGCGACTCCGGGTTGGATGAGCAGTTCTTC.

This clonotype was found a few times. This chain connects TRBV7-6 to TRBJ2-1; 9 bases fit TRBD2. The V gene's germline CDR1 is SGHVS and CDR2 FNYEAQ. There are 15 residues in the CDR3. Losses at the gene ends were 6 bases for V and 6 bases for J; bases not matched to a gene: 9. The CDR3 DNA reads as TGTGCCAGCAGTTACGGGGGCGGGGGGGCCAATGAGCAGTTCTTC. Its translation: CASSYGGGGANEQFF.

This clonotype was seen a few times. The rearrangement joins TRBV20-1 to TRBJ2-3; no clear D gene. This CDR3 region has 14 residues. V was cut by 3 bases and J by 0 bases, with 10 bases left in between. Germline CDR1 is DFQATT and CDR2 is SNEGSKA (reference sequence). The CDR3 DNA is TGCAGTGCTAGGACTTCCACTAGCACAGATACGCAGTATTTT. Protein: CSARTSTSTDTQYF.

Details on this clonotype: Likely a read error: the CDR3 ends without its conserved phenylalanine or tryptophan. The chain employs TRBV7-6 and TRBJ2-1, with D unresolved. The CDR3 is 15 residues long. Trimming removed 2 bases from V and 6 bases from J, with 14 bases in between. Germline CDR1 and CDR2: SGHVS and FNYEAQ. In DNA, the CDR3 is TGTGCCAGCAGCTTAAAAGGCAGGAGTTTCAATGAGCAGTTCCTC. It encodes CASSLKGRSFNEQFL.

The rearrangement joins TRBV7-9 to TRBJ1-4; no clear D. The CDR3 spans 15 residues. From germline, CDR1 is SEHNR and CDR2 FQNEAQ (reference sequence). Trimming took 5 bases from V and 8 from J, leaving 18 bases between them. The CDR3 sequence is CASSPTTGEREKLFF. The CDR3 bases are TGTGCCAGCAGCCCAACCACCGGGGAGCGGGAAAAACTGTTTTTT.

This clonotype was recorded many times. The gene calls are TRBV7-8 and TRBJ2-3; D may be TRBD1 (5 bases). The CDR3 spans 17 residues. CDR1 and CDR2 from the germline V gene are SGHVS and FQNEAQ. The V end lost 4 bases, the J end lost 4 bases, and 21 bases lay between the germline ends. The CDR3: CASSSKGFYQGADTQYF. Here the CDR3 DNA reads TGTGCCAGCAGCTCTAAAGGTTTCTACCAAGGGGCAGATACGCAGTATTTT.